The 25 T cell receptor beta chains presented below share a single source sample, sequenced in a study of T cell responses to AZD1222 COVID-19 vaccine. Profiling relied on immunoSEQ multiplex PCR, and the TCRdb table lists in-frame clones only, not all of them. This repertoire shows around 120,000 clones, 70% to 90% found once; its top ten account for 25% to 35%. The input for sequencing was peripheral blood, taken on day 0 of AZD1222 vaccination. These receptors were taken from an adult in good health.

The V gene is TRBV9, the J gene TRBJ2-5, with D maybe TRBD1 (7 bases). CDR1 SGDLS and CDR2 YYNGEE come from the germline V gene. V was pared by 0 bases and J by 3 bases, with 12 bases between. The CDR3 extends over 15 amino acids. The CDR3 here is CASSVGQGGEETQYF. CDR3 in DNA: TGTGCCAGCAGCGTAGGGCAGGGGGGAGAAGAGACCCAGTACTTC.

V usage is TRBV2 and J usage is TRBJ1-1, with D maybe TRBD1 (6 bases). The CDR3 totals 12 residues. The germline V gene has CDR1 SNHLY and CDR2 FYNNEI. Trimming took off 9 bases at V and 3 bases at J, with 11 bases between the two ends. The chain's CDR3 is CARGTSDTEAFF. As DNA, the CDR3 is TGTGCCAGAGGGACATCGGACACTGAAGCTTTCTTT. Combining the CDR3 with reference TRBV2 and TRBJ1-1 gives the whole variable domain EPEVTQTPSHQVTQMGQEVILRCVPISNHLYFYWYRQILGQKVEFLVSFYNNEISEKSEIFDDQFSVERPDGSNFTLKIRSTKLEDSAMYFCARGTSDTEAFFGQGTRLTVV.

The chain couples TRBV7-9 to TRBJ1-1, with 10 positions matching TRBD1. The CDR3 totals 15 residues. V lost 0 bases and J lost 7; bases outside the gene matches: 5. Per the germline V gene, CDR1 is SEHNR and CDR2 is FQNEAQ (reference sequence). The CDR3 spells CASSLASGTGVEAFF. The CDR3 DNA follows: TGTGCCAGCAGCTTAGCCTCCGGGACAGGGGTTGAAGCTTTCTTT.

The chain combines TRBV23-1 with TRBJ2-2; D is unresolved. TRBV23-1 belongs to the ORF category, with a function that is uncertain. CDR3 length: 17 residues. Trimming pared 0 bases from V and 6 bases from J, leaving 17 bases between. CDR3 loop: CASSQSPSEARPGELFF. The CDR3 nucleotides are TGCGCCAGCAGTCAATCCCCCAGTGAGGCCCGCCCCGGGGAGCTGTTTTTT.

V and J are TRBV3-1 (or the pseudogene TRBV3-2) and TRBJ2-7; 7 nucleotides agree with TRBD1. The CDR3 covers 14 residues. V shed 4 bases and J 6 bases; nucleotides not matched to a gene: 9. Germline V CDR1 and CDR2: LGHDT, YNNKEL (reference sequence). The CDR3 sequence: CASSPGTAGSEQYF. The CDR3 DNA reads as TGTGCCAGCAGCCCCGGGACAGCAGGATCCGAGCAGTACTTC.

The J gene is TRBJ2-3, the V gene TRBV6-1, with D possibly being TRBD1 (5 bases). The CDR3 contains 17 residues. The germline gives CDR1 MNHNS, CDR2 SASEGT. Deletions cut 2 bases from V and 0 bases from J, with 15 bases between. As DNA, the CDR3 is TGTGCCAGCAGTGAAAAGTGGGGAAGGGGTAGCACAGATACGCAGTATTTT. Its protein product is CASSEKWGRGSTDTQYF.

The chain recombines TRBV9 with TRBJ2-3, with D unresolved. V shed 1 base and J shed 0 bases, with 21 bases lying between them. The V gene's germline CDR1 is SGDLS and CDR2 YYNGEE. The CDR3 runs to 19 residues. The CDR3, as DNA: TGTGCCAGCAGCGTACAATGGAGCCGACAACTCGATAGCACAGATACGCAGTATTTT. It yields the protein CASSVQWSRQLDSTDTQYF.

The chain employs TRBV7-3 and TRBJ2-6; possibly TRBD2 for D (6 bases). V gave up 1 base and J gave up 4 bases, with 11 bases separating them. The length of the CDR3 is 16 residues. Germline CDR1 and CDR2: SGHTA and FQGTGA. Written as DNA, the CDR3 is TGTGCCAGCAGCTTAAGGAGGGCCTTGGGGGCCAACGTCCTGACTTTC. This gives the protein CASSLRRALGANVLTF.

The CDR3 is CASSQQGADTEAFF. Written as DNA, the CDR3 is TGTGCCAGCAGTCAGCAGGGGGCGGACACTGAAGCTTTCTTT. The genes are TRBV6-5 and TRBJ1-1; 8 positions agree with TRBD1. J was trimmed by 3 bases and V by 5 bases; bases with no gene match: 5. CDR1 and CDR2 from the germline V gene are MNHEY and SVGAGI. CDR3 length: 14 residues.

The count of this clone is one. Other DNA sequences in the same sample also yield this CDR3. The chain recombines TRBV18 with TRBJ1-2, with D unclear. This CDR3 comprises 13 residues. The germline CDR1 and CDR2 sequences are KGHSH and LQKENI. Trimming removed 3 bases at V and 5 bases at J, with 10 bases between. The CDR3 DNA reads TGTGCCAGCTCACCCGAGGGCCTTTATGGCTACACCTTC. Translating gives CASSPEGLYGYTF.

The chain joins TRBV14 to TRBJ1-1; no definite D call. The V gene lost 1 base and the J gene lost 1 base, with 7 bases spanning the gap. Per germline, CDR1 SGHDN and CDR2 FVKESK. The CDR3 extends over 14 amino acids. The CDR3 protein is CASSQGGRNTEAFF. The CDR3 DNA reads TGTGCCAGCAGCCAAGGCGGCAGGAACACTGAAGCTTTCTTT.

The chain carries TRBV6-5 and TRBJ1-1, with 7 bases aligning to TRBD1. Trimming at V came to 7 bases and at J to 4 bases, leaving 0 bases not matched to a gene. CDR1 and CDR2 (germline): MNHEY, SVGAGI. The CDR3 loop spans 11 amino acids. The CDR3 protein is CASTGGTEAFF. The CDR3 DNA sequence: TGTGCCAGCACAGGGGGCACTGAAGCTTTCTTT.

V is TRBV19 and J is TRBJ1-4; D is ambiguous. This CDR3 spans 12 amino acids. Germline values: CDR1 LNHDA, CDR2 SQIVND (reference sequence). The germline V and J ends were trimmed by 0 bases and 6 bases, with 2 bases remaining between them. DNA of the CDR3: TGTGCCAGTAGTATAGATCATGAAAAACTGTTTTTT. Translating it yields CASSIDHEKLFF.

This CDR3 is CASSLRTGVSNQPQHF. As DNA, the CDR3 is TGTGCCAGCAGCTTGCGTACGGGGGTTAGCAATCAGCCCCAGCATTTT. This chain links TRBV5-8 with TRBJ1-5; tentative D call: TRBD1 (5 bases). Germline lookup yields CDR1 SGHTS and CDR2 YDEGEE. The CDR3 runs to 16 residues. Trimming left V 1 base short and J 0 bases short, with 11 bases between. The variable domain in full, completed from reference TRBV5-8 and TRBJ1-5, reads EAGVTQSPTHLIKTRGQQATLRCSPISGHTSVYWYQQALGLGLQFLLWYDEGEERNRGNFPPRFSGRQFPNYSSELNVNALELEDSALYLCASSLRTGVSNQPQHFGDGTRLSIL.

CDR3 in DNA: TGCGCCAGCAGCCCAACTCCGGGACTAGCGGCCTCGGAGCAGTTCTTC. This sequence encodes CASSPTPGLAASEQFF. V gene TRBV5-1 combines with J gene TRBJ2-1; TRBD2 matches at 11 bases. Trimming removed 4 bases from V and 10 bases from J; junction bases left unmatched: 13. Germline V lookup: CDR1 SGHRS, CDR2 YFSETQ. This CDR3 contains 16 residues.

The table lists this clone with a count of one. This rearrangement joins TRBV5-4 to TRBJ1-1; D unclear. The germline V gene has CDR1 SGHNT and CDR2 YYREEE (reference sequence). The CDR3 length is 12 residues. V was cut by 0 bases and J by 3 bases, with 3 bases left in between. The CDR3 loop reads CASSLDDTEAFF. In DNA form, the CDR3 reads TGTGCCAGCAGCTTGGATGACACTGAAGCTTTCTTT.

The chain is built from TRBV6-1 and TRBJ1-2; TRBD1 aligns across 7 bases. This CDR3 has 13 residues. Germline values: CDR1 MNHNS, CDR2 SASEGT. Trimming cost V 1 base and J 9 bases; bases outside gene matches: 5. CDR3 sequence: CASSEGTGWSYTF. In DNA form, the CDR3 reads TGTGCCAGCAGTGAAGGGACAGGTTGGAGCTACACCTTC.

The CDR3 loop is CASSQDVGGASGSVRHEQYF. In nucleotides, the CDR3 is TGCGCCAGCAGCCAAGATGTGGGAGGGGCTAGCGGGTCAGTCCGCCACGAGCAGTACTTC. The chain recombines TRBV4-3 with TRBJ2-7; 8 bases align to TRBD2. Germline loops: CDR1 LGHNA, CDR2 YSLEER. The CDR3 has 20 amino acids. The J segment lost 5 bases and the V segment lost 0 bases, leaving 21 bases of the junction unmatched.

The chain combines TRBV5-8 with TRBJ2-6; TRBD1 matches at 7 bases. Germline assignment: CDR1 SGHTS and CDR2 YDEGEE. Trimming removed 5 bases from V and 7 bases from J; junction bases left unmatched: 9. The CDR3 contains 15 residues. The CDR3 is CASSPGQVGANVLTF. The CDR3 DNA follows: TGTGCCAGCAGTCCCGGACAGGTCGGAGCCAACGTCCTGACTTTC.

The chain's CDR3 is CASSFQDTQYF. In DNA, the CDR3 is TGTGCCAGCAGTTTCCAAGATACGCAGTATTTT. The V gene is TRBV12-3 or TRBV12-4, the J gene TRBJ2-3, with unresolved D. V was cut by 3 bases and J by 5 bases, with 3 bases left in between. The CDR3 contains 11 residues.

The genes are TRBV7-9 and TRBJ1-1; D is ambiguous. With 5 bases removed from V and 1 base from J, the gap between germline ends came to 8 bases. This CDR3 spans 13 amino acids. From germline, CDR1 is SEHNR and CDR2 FQNEAQ (reference sequence). CDR3 loop: CASSQAENTEAFF. As DNA, the CDR3 is TGTGCCAGCAGCCAGGCAGAGAACACTGAAGCTTTCTTT. Complete variable domain (other parts from reference TRBV7-9 and TRBJ1-1): DTGVSQNPRHKITKRGQNVTFRCDPISEHNRLYWYRQTLGQGPEFLTYFQNEAQLEKSRLLSDRFSAERPKGSFSTLEIQRTEQGDSAMYLCASSQAENTEAFFGQGTRLTVV.

The gene calls are TRBV23-1 and TRBJ2-1; D gene ambiguous. TRBV23-1 has ORF status, its function being uncertain. This CDR3 is 15 amino acids long. V lost 6 bases and J 9 bases, leaving 21 bases between the germline ends. CDR3 in DNA: TGCGCCAGCAGAGGTGGGCCGGCCCCGGTTAGTGAGCAGTTCTTC. Translation gives CASRGGPAPVSEQFF.

The V call is TRBV25-1, the J call TRBJ2-7; 7 bases agree with TRBD1. Per the germline V gene, CDR1 is MGHDK and CDR2 is SYGVNS. V was pared by 5 bases and J by 1 base, with 8 bases of the junction left unmatched. This CDR3 is built from 15 residues. The CDR3 bases are TGTGCCAGCAGTAAACCCGGGACAGAGTCCTACGAGCAGTACTTC. Encoded protein: CASSKPGTESYEQYF.

The rearrangement links TRBV6-5 to TRBJ2-7; no reliable D call. The V gene lost 8 bases and the J gene lost 5 bases, with 16 bases spanning the gap. Germline V CDR1 and CDR2: MNHEY, SVGAGI. CDR3 length: 13 amino acids. For the CDR3, the DNA is TGTGCCAGCTCCGACACCGGCAGCAACGAGCAGTACTTC. This sequence encodes CASSDTGSNEQYF.

The chain employs TRBV27 and TRBJ2-5, with 7 bases identical to TRBD2. Germline assignment: CDR1 MNHEY and CDR2 SMNVEV (reference sequence). This CDR3 is built from 15 residues. Unmatched junction bases numbered 5, after V lost 4 bases and J lost 0 bases. The CDR3 region is CASSSASGNQETQYF. CDR3 in DNA: TGTGCCAGCAGTTCGGCTAGCGGAAACCAAGAGACCCAGTACTTC.